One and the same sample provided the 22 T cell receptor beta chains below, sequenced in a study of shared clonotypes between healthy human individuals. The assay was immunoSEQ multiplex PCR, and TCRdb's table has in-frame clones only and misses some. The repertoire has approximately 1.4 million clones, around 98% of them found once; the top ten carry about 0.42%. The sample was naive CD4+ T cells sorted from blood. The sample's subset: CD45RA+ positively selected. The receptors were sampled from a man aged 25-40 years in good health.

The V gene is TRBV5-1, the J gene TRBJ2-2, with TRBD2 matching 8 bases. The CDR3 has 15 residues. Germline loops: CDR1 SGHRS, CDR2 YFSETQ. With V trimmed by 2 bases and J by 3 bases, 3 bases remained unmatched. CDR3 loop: CASSFDGRDTGELFF. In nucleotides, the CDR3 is TGCGCCAGCAGCTTTGACGGGAGGGACACCGGGGAGCTGTTTTTT.

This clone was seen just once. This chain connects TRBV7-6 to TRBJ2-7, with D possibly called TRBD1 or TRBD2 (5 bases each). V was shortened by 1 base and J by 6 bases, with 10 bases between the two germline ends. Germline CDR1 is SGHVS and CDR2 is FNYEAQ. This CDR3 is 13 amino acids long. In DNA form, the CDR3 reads TGTGCCAGCAGCTTAGTTGTTGGGGGCGAGCAGTACTTC. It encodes CASSLVVGGEQYF.

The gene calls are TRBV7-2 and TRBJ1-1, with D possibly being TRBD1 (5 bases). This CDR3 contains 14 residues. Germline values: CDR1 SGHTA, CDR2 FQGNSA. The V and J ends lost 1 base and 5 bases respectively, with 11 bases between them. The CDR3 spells CASSLGQLPTEAFF. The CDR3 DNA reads TGTGCCAGCAGCTTAGGACAGCTGCCTACTGAAGCTTTCTTT.

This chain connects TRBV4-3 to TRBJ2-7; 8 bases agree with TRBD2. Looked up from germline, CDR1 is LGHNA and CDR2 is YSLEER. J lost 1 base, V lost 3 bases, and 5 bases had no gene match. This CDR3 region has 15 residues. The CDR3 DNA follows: TGCGCCAGCAGCCAGATTGGGACTAGTTCCTACGAGCAGTACTTC. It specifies CASSQIGTSSYEQYF.

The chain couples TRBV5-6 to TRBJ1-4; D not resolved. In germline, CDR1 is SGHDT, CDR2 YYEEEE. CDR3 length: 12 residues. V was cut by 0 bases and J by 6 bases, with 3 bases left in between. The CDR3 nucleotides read TGTGCCAGCAGCTTGGGGGATGAAAAACTGTTTTTT. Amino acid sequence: CASSLGDEKLFF. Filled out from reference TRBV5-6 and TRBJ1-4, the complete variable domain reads DAGVTQSPTHLIKTRGQQVTLRCSPKSGHDTVSWYQQALGQGPQFIFQYYEEEERQRGNFPDRFSGHQFPNYSSELNVNALLLGDSALYLCASSLGDEKLFFGSGTQLSVL.

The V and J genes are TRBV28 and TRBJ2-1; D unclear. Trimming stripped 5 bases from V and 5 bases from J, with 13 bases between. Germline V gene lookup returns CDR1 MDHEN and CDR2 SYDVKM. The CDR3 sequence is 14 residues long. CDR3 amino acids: CASSPRAPHNEQFF. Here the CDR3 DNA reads TGTGCCAGCAGTCCCCGGGCGCCTCACAATGAGCAGTTCTTC.

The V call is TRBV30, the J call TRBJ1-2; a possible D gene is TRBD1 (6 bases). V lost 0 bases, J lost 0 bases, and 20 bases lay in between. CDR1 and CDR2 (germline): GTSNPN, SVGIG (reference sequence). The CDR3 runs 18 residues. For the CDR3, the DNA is TGTGCCTGGAGTGTACGGAAGGACAGCTACCATCCTAACTATGGCTACACCTTC. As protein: CAWSVRKDSYHPNYGYTF.

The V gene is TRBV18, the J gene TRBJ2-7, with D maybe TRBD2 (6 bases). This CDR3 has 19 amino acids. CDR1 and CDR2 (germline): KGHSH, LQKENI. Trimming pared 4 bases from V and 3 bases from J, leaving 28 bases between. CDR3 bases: TGTGCCAGCTCACTAATAACAGGAGGGATTCAACCGATCGGCTACGAGCAGTACTTC. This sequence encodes CASSLITGGIQPIGYEQYF.

The CDR3 protein is CASTPGQGQAFF. CDR3 sequence (DNA): TGTGCCAGCACCCCCGGACAGGGTCAAGCTTTCTTT. The chain employs TRBV28 and TRBJ1-1; 8 bases are a match to TRBD1. This CDR3 has 12 residues. CDR1 and CDR2 (germline): MDHEN, SYDVKM. With 7 bases clipped from V and 9 bases from J, the junction kept 7 bases outside the gene matches.

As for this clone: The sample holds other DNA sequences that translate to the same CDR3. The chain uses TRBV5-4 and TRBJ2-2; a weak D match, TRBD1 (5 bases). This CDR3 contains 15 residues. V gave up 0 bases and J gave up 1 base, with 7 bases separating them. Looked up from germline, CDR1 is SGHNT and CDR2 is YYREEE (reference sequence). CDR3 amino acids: CASSLVTGNTGELFF. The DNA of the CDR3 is TGTGCCAGCAGCTTGGTAACAGGGAACACCGGGGAGCTGTTTTTT.

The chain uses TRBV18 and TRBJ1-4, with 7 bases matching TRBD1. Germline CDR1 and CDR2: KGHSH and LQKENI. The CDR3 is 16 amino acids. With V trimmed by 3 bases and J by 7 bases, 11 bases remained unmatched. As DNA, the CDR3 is TGTGCCAGCTCACCGGCCCAAGGGGGCGCGGGTGAAAAACTGTTTTTT. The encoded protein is CASSPAQGGAGEKLFF.

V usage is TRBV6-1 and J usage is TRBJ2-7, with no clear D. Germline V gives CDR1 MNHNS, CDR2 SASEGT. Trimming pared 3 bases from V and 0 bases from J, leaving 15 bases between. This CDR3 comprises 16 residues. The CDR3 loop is CASSDLRTRSSYEQYF. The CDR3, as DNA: TGTGCCAGCAGTGACTTAAGGACGAGGAGCTCCTACGAGCAGTACTTC.

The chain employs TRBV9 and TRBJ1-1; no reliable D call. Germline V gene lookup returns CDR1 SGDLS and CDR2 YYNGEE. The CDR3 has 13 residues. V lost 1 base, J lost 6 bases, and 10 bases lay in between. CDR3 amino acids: CASSVPPLAEAFF. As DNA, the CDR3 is TGTGCCAGCAGCGTACCACCCCTCGCTGAAGCTTTCTTT.

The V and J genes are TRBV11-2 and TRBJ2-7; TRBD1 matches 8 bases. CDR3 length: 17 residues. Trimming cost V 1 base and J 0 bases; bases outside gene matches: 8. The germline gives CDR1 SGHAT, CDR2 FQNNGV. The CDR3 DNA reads TGTGCCAGCAGCTTAGGTAGGGACAGGCGCCCCTCCTACGAGCAGTACTTC. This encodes CASSLGRDRRPSYEQYF.

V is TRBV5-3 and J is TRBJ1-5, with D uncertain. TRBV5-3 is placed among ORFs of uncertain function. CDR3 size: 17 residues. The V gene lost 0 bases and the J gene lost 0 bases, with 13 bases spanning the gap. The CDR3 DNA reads TGTGCCAGAAGCTTGGTAGTCGATTTCTATAGCAATCAGCCCCAGCATTTT. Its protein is CARSLVVDFYSNQPQHF.

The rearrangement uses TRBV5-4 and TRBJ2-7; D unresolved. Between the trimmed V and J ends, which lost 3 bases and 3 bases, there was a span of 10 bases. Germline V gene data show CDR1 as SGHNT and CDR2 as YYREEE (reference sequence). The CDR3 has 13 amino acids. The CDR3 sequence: CASSSRTNYEQYF. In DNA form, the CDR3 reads TGTGCCAGCAGCTCCCGCACAAACTACGAGCAGTACTTC.

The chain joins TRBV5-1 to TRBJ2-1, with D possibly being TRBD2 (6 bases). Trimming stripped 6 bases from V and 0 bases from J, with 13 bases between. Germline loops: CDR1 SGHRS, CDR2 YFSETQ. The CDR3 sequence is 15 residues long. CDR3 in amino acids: CASNERVSSYNEQFF. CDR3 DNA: TGCGCCAGCAACGAGCGGGTCAGCTCCTACAATGAGCAGTTCTTC.

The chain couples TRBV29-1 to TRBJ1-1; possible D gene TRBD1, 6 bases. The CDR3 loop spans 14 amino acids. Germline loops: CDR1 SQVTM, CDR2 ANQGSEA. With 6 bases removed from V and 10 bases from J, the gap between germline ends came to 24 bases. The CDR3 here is CSVRPKTGHTRAFF. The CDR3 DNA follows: TGCAGCGTGAGGCCCAAGACAGGACACACCCGAGCTTTCTTT.

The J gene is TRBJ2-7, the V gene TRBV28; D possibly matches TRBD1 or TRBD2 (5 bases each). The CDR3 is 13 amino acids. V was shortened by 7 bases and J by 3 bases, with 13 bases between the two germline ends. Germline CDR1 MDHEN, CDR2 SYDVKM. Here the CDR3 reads CASTPGPSYEQYF. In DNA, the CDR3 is TGTGCCAGCACCCCGGGACCGAGCTACGAGCAGTACTTC.

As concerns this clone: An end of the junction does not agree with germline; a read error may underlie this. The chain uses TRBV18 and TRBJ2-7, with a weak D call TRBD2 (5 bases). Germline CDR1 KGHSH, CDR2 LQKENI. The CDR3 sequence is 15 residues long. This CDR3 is CASLPSHAGLYEQYF. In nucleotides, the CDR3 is TGTGCCAGCTTACCATCCCATGCGGGTTTATACGAGCAGTACTTC.

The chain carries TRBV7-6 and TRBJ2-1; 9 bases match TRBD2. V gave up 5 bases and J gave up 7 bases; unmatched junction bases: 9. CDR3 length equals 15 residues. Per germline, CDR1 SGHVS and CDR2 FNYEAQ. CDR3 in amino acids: CASSLSGRITNEQFF. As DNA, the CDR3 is TGTGCCAGCAGCCTTAGCGGGAGAATCACGAATGAGCAGTTCTTC.

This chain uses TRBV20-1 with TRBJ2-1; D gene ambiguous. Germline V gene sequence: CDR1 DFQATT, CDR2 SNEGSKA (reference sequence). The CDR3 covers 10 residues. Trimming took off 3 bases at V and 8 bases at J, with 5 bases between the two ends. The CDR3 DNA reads TGCAGTGCTAGCCCCCATGAGCAGTTCTTC. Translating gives CSASPHEQFF.